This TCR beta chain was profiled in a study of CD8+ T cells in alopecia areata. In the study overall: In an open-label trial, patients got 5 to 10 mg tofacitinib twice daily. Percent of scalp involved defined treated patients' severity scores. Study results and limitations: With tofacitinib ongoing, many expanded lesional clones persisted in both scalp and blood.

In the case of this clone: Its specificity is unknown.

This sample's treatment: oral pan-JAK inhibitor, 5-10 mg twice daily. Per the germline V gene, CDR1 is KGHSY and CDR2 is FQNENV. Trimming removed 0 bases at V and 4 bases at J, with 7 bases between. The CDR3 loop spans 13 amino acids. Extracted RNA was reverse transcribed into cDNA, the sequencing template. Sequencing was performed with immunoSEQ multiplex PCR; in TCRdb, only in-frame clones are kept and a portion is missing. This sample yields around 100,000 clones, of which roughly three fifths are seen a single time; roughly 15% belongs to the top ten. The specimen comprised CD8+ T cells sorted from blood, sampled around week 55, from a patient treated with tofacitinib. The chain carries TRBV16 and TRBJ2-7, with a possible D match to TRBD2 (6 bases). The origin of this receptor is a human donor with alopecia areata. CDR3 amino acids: CASSQSLAYEQYF. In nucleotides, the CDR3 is TGTGCCAGCAGCCAATCTCTAGCGTACGAGCAGTACTTC.